This T cell receptor beta chain was captured by sequencing in a study of T-cell reconstitution after alpha-beta-depleted transplantation in children. Study results and limitations: Surviving recipient T cells and thymic progenitors accounted for the high day-60 TCRbeta diversity observed in some patients. Reportedly, alpha-beta T cells present about two months post-transplant originated from several hundred expanded clones of graft origin.

A word on this clonotype: Its specificity is not known.

V was clipped by 5 bases and J by 4 bases, with 20 bases between them. From germline, CDR1 is MNHNS and CDR2 SASEGT. CDR3 length: 16 residues. Using unique molecular identifiers, the investigators prepared the TCRbeta library. One entry per CDR3 protein results from TCRdb running MiXCR on the PCR reads. Of about 980,000 distinct CDR3 sequences in the sample, roughly 31% are singletons; the top ten hold over 25%. Source: PBMCs, mostly from graft donor cells, taken 360 days after TCRalphabeta/CD19-depleted stem cell transplant. The clonotype originates from a boy under two years old who had a stem cell transplant for SCID, so the T cells may come from the graft donor. This chain uses TRBV6-1 with TRBJ1-2, with a tentative D call TRBD1 (6 bases). CDR3 residues: CASSPLYRGRSYGYTF. The DNA for the CDR3 is TGTGCCAGCAGTCCCTTATACCGGGGGCGCAGCTATGGCTACACCTTC.